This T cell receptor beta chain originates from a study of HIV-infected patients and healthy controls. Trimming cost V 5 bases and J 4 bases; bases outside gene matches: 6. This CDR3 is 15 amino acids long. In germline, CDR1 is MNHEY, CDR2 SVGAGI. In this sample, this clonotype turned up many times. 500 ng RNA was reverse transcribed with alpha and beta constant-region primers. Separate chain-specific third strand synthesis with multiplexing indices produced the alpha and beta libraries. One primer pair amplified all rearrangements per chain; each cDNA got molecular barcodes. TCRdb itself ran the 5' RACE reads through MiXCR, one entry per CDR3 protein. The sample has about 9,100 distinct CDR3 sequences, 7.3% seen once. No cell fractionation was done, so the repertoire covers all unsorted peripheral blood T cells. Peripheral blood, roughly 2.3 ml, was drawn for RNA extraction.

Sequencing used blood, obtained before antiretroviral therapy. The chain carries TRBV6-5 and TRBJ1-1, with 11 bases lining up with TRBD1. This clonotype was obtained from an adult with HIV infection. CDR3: CASSPWTGGLTEAFF. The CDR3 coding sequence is TGTGCCAGCAGTCCTTGGACAGGGGGCCTCACTGAAGCTTTCTTT.